Listed below are T cell receptor beta chains from one sample, sequenced in a study of T cell responses to AZD1222 COVID-19 vaccine. Clones were sequenced by immunoSEQ multiplex PCR, and TCRdb holds only the in-frame ones, with some missing. The repertoire holds tens of thousands of clones, with about 88% as singletons. Sequencing used peripheral blood, obtained 28 days after the second AZD1222 dose. These receptors were collected from an adult who received the AZD1222 COVID-19 vaccine. Each CDR3 is given with its conserved first and last residue. The order of the fields is D gene, V gene, clone size, J gene, CDR3 DNA, CDR3 protein. D genes are given only for firm matches. Part of the rows lack a size; the others show once, few, many or a class for expanded clones.

d_gene: .; v_gene: TRBV12-3/TRBV12-4; abundance: few; j_gene: TRBJ1-2; CDR3nt: TGTGCCAGCAGTCCGCAGGGATTTCATGGCTACACCTTC; CDR3aa: CASSPQGFHGYTF
d_gene: .; v_gene: TRBV3-1/TRBV3-2; abundance: .; j_gene: TRBJ1-1; CDR3nt: TGTGCCAGCACCGCAGGGTGGAACACTGAAGCTTTCTTT; CDR3aa: CASTAGWNTEAFF
d_gene: TRBD2; v_gene: TRBV6-5; abundance: few; j_gene: TRBJ2-5; CDR3nt: TGTGCCAGCAGTTACGGGCTAGCGGGAGGGGAGACCCAGTACTTC; CDR3aa: CASSYGLAGGETQYF
d_gene: .; v_gene: TRBV15; abundance: few; j_gene: TRBJ1-1; CDR3nt: TGTGCCACCAGCAGAGAATCTTGGTATCGGGACACTGAAGCTTTCTTT; CDR3aa: CATSRESWYRDTEAFF
d_gene: .; v_gene: TRBV14; abundance: .; j_gene: TRBJ1-1; CDR3nt: TGTGCCAGCAGCCAAGATTTGCGGAACACTGAAGCTTTCTTT; CDR3aa: CASSQDLRNTEAFF
d_gene: .; v_gene: TRBV9; abundance: .; j_gene: TRBJ2-2; CDR3nt: TGTGCCAGCAACAGGGACACCGGGGAGCTGTTTTTT; CDR3aa: CASNRDTGELFF
d_gene: .; v_gene: TRBV9; abundance: .; j_gene: TRBJ2-2; CDR3nt: TGTGCCAGCAGCGGGACTGACGGGGAGCTGTTTTTT; CDR3aa: CASSGTDGELFF
d_gene: TRBD1; v_gene: TRBV27; abundance: medium-sized; j_gene: TRBJ1-5; CDR3nt: TGTGCCAGCAGTCCCGACAGGGGTGATAAGCCCCAGCATTTT; CDR3aa: CASSPDRGDKPQHF
d_gene: .; v_gene: TRBV19; abundance: .; j_gene: TRBJ1-2; CDR3nt: TGTGCCAGTAGTATGGGATGGAACTATGGCTACACCTTC; CDR3aa: CASSMGWNYGYTF
d_gene: .; v_gene: TRBV11-2; abundance: .; j_gene: TRBJ1-4; CDR3nt: TGTGCCAGCAGCTGGGGACGGAATGAAAAACTGTTTTTT; CDR3aa: CASSWGRNEKLFF
d_gene: .; v_gene: TRBV2; abundance: once; j_gene: TRBJ1-2; CDR3nt: TGTGCCAGCAGTGAAGCGCGGGGGGCCTATGGCTACACCTTC; CDR3aa: CASSEARGAYGYTF
d_gene: TRBD1; v_gene: TRBV19; abundance: .; j_gene: TRBJ1-4; CDR3nt: TGTGCCAGTAGTACTGGGACAGGGCGTAATGAAAAACTGTTTTTT; CDR3aa: CASSTGTGRNEKLFF
d_gene: .; v_gene: TRBV11-1; abundance: .; j_gene: TRBJ1-2; CDR3nt: TGTGCCAGCAGCCTCCAGGGTGGATATGGCTACACCTTC; CDR3aa: CASSLQGGYGYTF
d_gene: .; v_gene: TRBV6-4; abundance: .; j_gene: TRBJ1-1; CDR3nt: TGTGCCAGCAGTGACAGGGAGGACACTGAAGCTTTCTTT; CDR3aa: CASSDREDTEAFF
d_gene: .; v_gene: TRBV13; abundance: .; j_gene: TRBJ2-1; CDR3nt: TGTGCCAGCAGCTTAGGCAGGGATGGCAATGAGCAGTTCTTC; CDR3aa: CASSLGRDGNEQFF
d_gene: .; v_gene: TRBV20-1; abundance: .; j_gene: TRBJ1-5; CDR3nt: TGCAGTGCTAGTGACCAGGGAATAGGTCAGCCCCAGCATTTT; CDR3aa: CSASDQGIGQPQHF
d_gene: .; v_gene: TRBV7-6; abundance: .; j_gene: TRBJ2-2; CDR3nt: TGTGCCAGCAGCTTATACCGGGGGAACACCGGGGAGCTGTTTTTT; CDR3aa: CASSLYRGNTGELFF
d_gene: .; v_gene: TRBV12-5; abundance: .; j_gene: TRBJ2-2; CDR3nt: TGTGCTAGTGGTTCCGGACGCCAAGGCGGGGAGCTGTTTTTT; CDR3aa: CASGSGRQGGELFF
d_gene: .; v_gene: TRBV5-1; abundance: .; j_gene: TRBJ1-1; CDR3nt: TGCGCCAGCAGCGCCGACGGGACACCAGCTTTCTTT; CDR3aa: CASSADGTPAFF
d_gene: .; v_gene: TRBV6-5; abundance: .; j_gene: TRBJ2-2; CDR3nt: TGTGCCAGCAGTTTCTCAGGTGGGGGGGCCGCCGGGGAGCTGTTTTTT; CDR3aa: CASSFSGGGAAGELFF
d_gene: TRBD1; v_gene: TRBV18; abundance: .; j_gene: TRBJ1-1; CDR3nt: TGTGCCAGCTCACCTTTCCCCGGGACAGTGAACACTGAAGCTTTCTTT; CDR3aa: CASSPFPGTVNTEAFF
d_gene: .; v_gene: TRBV25-1; abundance: .; j_gene: TRBJ1-3; CDR3nt: TGTGCCAGCAGCTCACGGGGAAACACCATATATTTT; CDR3aa: CASSSRGNTIYF
d_gene: .; v_gene: TRBV18; abundance: .; j_gene: TRBJ1-2; CDR3nt: TGTGCCAGCTCCAGTCGAGGGACTAACTATGGCTACACCTTC; CDR3aa: CASSSRGTNYGYTF
d_gene: .; v_gene: TRBV20-1; abundance: .; j_gene: TRBJ1-2; CDR3nt: TGCAGTGCTTCCTCCGCGGGTGGCTACACCTTC; CDR3aa: CSASSAGGYTF
d_gene: .; v_gene: TRBV28; abundance: .; j_gene: TRBJ2-1; CDR3nt: TGTGCCAGCATCAGATCGTGGAAAAATGAGCAGTTCTTC; CDR3aa: CASIRSWKNEQFF
d_gene: .; v_gene: TRBV19; abundance: .; j_gene: TRBJ1-3; CDR3nt: TGTGCCAGTAGTCGACAGCATTCAATATATTTT; CDR3aa: CASSRQHSIYF
d_gene: TRBD1; v_gene: TRBV6-5; abundance: .; j_gene: TRBJ1-5; CDR3nt: TGTGCCAGCAGTTACGACAGGGTCAATCAGCCCCAGCATTTT; CDR3aa: CASSYDRVNQPQHF
d_gene: .; v_gene: TRBV19; abundance: .; j_gene: TRBJ1-6; CDR3nt: TGTGCCAGTGGGAAGGGTTCCTATAATTCACCCCTCCACTTT; CDR3aa: CASGKGSYNSPLHF
d_gene: .; v_gene: TRBV3-1/TRBV3-2; abundance: .; j_gene: TRBJ1-2; CDR3nt: TGTGCCAGCAGCCACATAGGCCGGGACAACTATGGCTACACCTTC; CDR3aa: CASSHIGRDNYGYTF
d_gene: .; v_gene: TRBV12-3/TRBV12-4; abundance: .; j_gene: TRBJ1-2; CDR3nt: TGTGCCAGCAGTTTTCAGGGGCCGGGTGGCTACACCTTC; CDR3aa: CASSFQGPGGYTF
d_gene: .; v_gene: TRBV12-3/TRBV12-4; abundance: .; j_gene: TRBJ1-1; CDR3nt: TGTGCCAGCAGTTGGGGGGGCACTGAAGCTTTCTTT; CDR3aa: CASSWGGTEAFF
d_gene: .; v_gene: TRBV14; abundance: .; j_gene: TRBJ2-3; CDR3nt: TGTGCCAGCAGCCCGGGACTGGGGGTAGATACGCAGTATTTT; CDR3aa: CASSPGLGVDTQYF
d_gene: .; v_gene: TRBV28; abundance: .; j_gene: TRBJ1-5; CDR3nt: TGTGCCAGCAGTTTCGGGTCTGGGGATCAGCCCCAGCATTTT; CDR3aa: CASSFGSGDQPQHF
d_gene: TRBD1; v_gene: TRBV19; abundance: once; j_gene: TRBJ1-4; CDR3nt: TGTGCCAGTAGTGTCAGGGGGCTGAATGAAAAACTGTTTTTT; CDR3aa: CASSVRGLNEKLFF
d_gene: .; v_gene: TRBV24-1; abundance: .; j_gene: TRBJ2-2; CDR3nt: TGTGCCACCAGTGATTTCCCCGGGGAGCTGTTTTTT; CDR3aa: CATSDFPGELFF
d_gene: .; v_gene: TRBV6-5; abundance: .; j_gene: TRBJ1-2; CDR3nt: TGTGCCAGCAGCCCCGGGACCTTCGGCTTC; CDR3aa: CASSPGTFGF